This TCR beta chain originates from a study of Ad26.COV2.S vaccination and SARS-CoV-2 variants. In the study overall: In the COV1001 trial, the donor was in the Ad26.COV2.S arm. Study results and caveats: Substantial breadth was reported for post-vaccination spike-specific CD8+ and CD4+ T cells.

The method was immunoSEQ multiplex PCR; TCRdb's version includes in-frame clones alone and lacks a portion of them. This table holds 450,000 to 550,000 clones, approximately 92% found once. The germline V gene encodes CDR1 SGHTA and CDR2 FQGNSA. With 5 bases removed from V and 0 bases from J, the gap between germline ends came to 11 bases. CDR3 length: 15 residues. Remarks on this clone: Its antigen is not identified.

Stated treatment: 15 to 20 received Ad26.COV2.S at low or high dose, single or two shots; about 5 received placebo; per-sample allocation not given. Repertoires come from day 63 after the first vaccine or placebo injection. This receptor was taken from a person between 18 and 60 years old who received the Ad26.COV2.S COVID-19 vaccine or a placebo. The chain carries TRBV7-2 and TRBJ1-3; no definite D call. Specimen: peripheral blood, collected in a trial of Ad26.COV2.S vaccine versus placebo. The CDR3 reads CASSLVSLSGNTIYF. CDR3 nucleotide sequence: TGTGCCAGCAGCCTAGTGTCCCTCTCTGGAAACACCATATATTTT.